Each of the 13 T cell receptor beta chains below was sequenced from the same sample in a study of neurological immune-mediated disorders. TCRdb itself ran the 5' RACE reads through MiXCR, one entry per CDR3 protein. The sample lists tens of thousands of distinct CDR3 sequences, more than 2.5% occurring once. Specimen: PBMCs. The receptors come from a woman aged 25 to 39 with multiple sclerosis.

There are many counts of this clonotype. The chain has TRBV18 and TRBJ1-1; D uncertain. V lost 2 bases and J 2 bases, leaving 12 bases between the germline ends. The CDR3 runs 15 residues. CDR1 is KGHSH, CDR2 LQKENI, per germline. This CDR3 reads CASSPSSGRNTEAFF. The DNA for the CDR3 is TGTGCCAGCTCACCATCTTCCGGGCGAAACACTGAAGCTTTCTTT.

This clonotype was counted at least ten times. The chain uses TRBV7-8 and TRBJ2-7; D call uncertain. The CDR3 spans 16 residues. The V gene's germline CDR1 is SGHVS and CDR2 FQNEAQ. The V end lost 4 bases, the J end lost 1 base, and 17 bases lay between the germline ends. The CDR3 loop reads CASSSRSDGKSYEQYF. The DNA of the CDR3 is TGTGCCAGCAGCTCCAGATCGGACGGAAAATCCTACGAGCAGTACTTC. The whole variable domain, remainder taken from reference TRBV7-8 and TRBJ2-7, is GAGVSQSPRYKVAKRGQDVALRCDPISGHVSLFWYQQALGQGPEFLTYFQNEAQLDKSGLPSDRFFAERPEGSVSTLKIQRTQQEDSAVYLCASSSRSDGKSYEQYFGPGTRLTVT.

The chain recombines TRBV20-1 with TRBJ2-1; 8 bases line up with TRBD2. CDR3 length equals 16 residues. Germline CDR1 DFQATT, CDR2 SNEGSKA (reference sequence). V was pared by 7 bases and J by 0 bases, with 11 bases of the junction left unmatched. In DNA form, the CDR3 reads TGCAGTGGGCGGGCGGGAGGTCCTATCTCCTACAATGAGCAGTTCTTC. Translating it yields CSGRAGGPISYNEQFF.

This clonotype was seen at least ten times. J is TRBJ1-1 and V is TRBV7-9, with D maybe TRBD1 (5 bases). CDR3 length equals 14 residues. Trimming took 4 bases from V and 1 from J, leaving 10 bases between them. Germline CDR1 SEHNR, CDR2 FQNEAQ (reference sequence). CDR3 sequence (DNA): TGTGCCAGCAGCTCCCGACAGAAGAACACTGAAGCTTTCTTT. Its translation is CASSSRQKNTEAFF.

Ten or more counts support this clonotype. V usage is TRBV20-1 and J usage is TRBJ2-7, with D possibly matching TRBD1 (6 bases). The germline V gene has CDR1 DFQATT and CDR2 SNEGSKA (reference sequence). CDR3 length equals 14 residues. The ends were cut back, 3 bases at V and 4 bases at J, with 16 bases in the middle. Here the CDR3 reads CSARAVGALYEQYF. In DNA, the CDR3 is TGCAGTGCTAGGGCAGTGGGGGCACTTTACGAGCAGTACTTC.

This clonotype occurred many times. This rearrangement joins TRBV10-3 to TRBJ1-1, with D possibly being TRBD1 (6 bases). The CDR3 spans 13 residues. In germline, CDR1 is ENHRY, CDR2 SYGVKD. V gave up 4 bases and J gave up 5 bases, with 11 bases separating them. Here the CDR3 DNA reads TGTGCCATCAGTGCGAGGGGGGAGACTGAAGCTTTCTTT. It is translated as CAISARGETEAFF.

The chain carries TRBV7-9 and TRBJ2-3; 7 bases line up with TRBD1. Germline CDR1 reads SEHNR; CDR2 reads FQNEAQ (reference sequence). Trimming took 5 bases from V and 0 from J; bases not matched to a gene: 8. This CDR3 contains 16 residues. Here the CDR3 DNA reads TGTGCCAGCAGCGACCGGGACAGATTAAGCACAGATACGCAGTATTTT. It is translated as CASSDRDRLSTDTQYF. The full variable domain, with the rest looked up from reference TRBV7-9 and TRBJ2-3, is DTGVSQNPRHKITKRGQNVTFRCDPISEHNRLYWYRQTLGQGPEFLTYFQNEAQLEKSRLLSDRFSAERPKGSFSTLEIQRTEQGDSAMYLCASSDRDRLSTDTQYFGPGTRLTVL.

This clonotype was counted ten times or more. Its ends do not fully match the called genes, so a read error is possible. The rearrangement links TRBV4-3 to TRBJ1-6; no firm D call. Germline CDR1 reads LGHNA; CDR2 reads YSLEER. The CDR3 has 14 residues. The CDR3 DNA follows: TGCGCCAGCAGCCAAGATTACAAGGATTCACCCCTCAACTTT. Its translation: CASSQDYKDSPLNF.

Many counts were recorded for this clonotype. This chain connects TRBV7-2 to TRBJ2-3; TRBD2 aligns across 7 bases. Germline V gene data show CDR1 as SGHTA and CDR2 as FQGNSA. V shed 1 base, J shed 1 base, and the junction held 5 bases outside the gene matches. The CDR3 covers 16 residues. DNA of the CDR3: TGTGCCAGCAGCTTAGAGTCTCTAGCGGGCACAGATACGCAGTATTTT. Its translation: CASSLESLAGTDTQYF.

This clonotype showed up many times. The chain carries TRBV5-1 and TRBJ1-1; the match to TRBD1 covers 8 bases. J was trimmed by 5 bases and V by 3 bases; bases with no gene match: 6. This CDR3 is 14 amino acids long. Germline CDR1 and CDR2: SGHRS and YFSETQ. CDR3 sequence: CASSSTGADTEAFF. Here the CDR3 DNA reads TGCGCCAGCAGCTCGACAGGGGCGGATACTGAAGCTTTCTTT.

This clonotype showed up many times. This sequence joins TRBV7-2 and TRBJ2-2, with a possible D match to TRBD2 (5 bases). V was cut by 5 bases and J by 5 bases, with 9 bases left in between. Germline CDR1 reads SGHTA; CDR2 reads FQGNSA. The CDR3 runs to 13 residues. The CDR3 coding sequence is TGTGCCAGCAGCACGAGCGGTACCGGGGAGCTGTTTTTT. Its translation is CASSTSGTGELFF.

This clonotype was picked up many times. The chain recombines TRBV12-3 or TRBV12-4 with TRBJ1-2; D is unclear. V was cut by 7 bases and J by 8 bases, with 17 bases left in between. This CDR3 contains 13 residues. The CDR3 protein is CASTLGQTGGYTF. Here the CDR3 DNA reads TGTGCCAGCACCCTCGGGCAAACCGGGGGCTACACCTTC.

As regards this clonotype: An end of the junction does not agree with germline; a read error may underlie this. The chain carries TRBV7-2 and TRBJ1-5; a weak D match, TRBD1 (5 bases). This CDR3 contains 14 residues. CDR1 and CDR2 (germline): SGHTA, FQGNSA. In nucleotides, the CDR3 is TGTGCCAGCAGCAAAAACAGGATCAATCAGCCCCAGAATTTT. This sequence encodes CASSKNRINQPQNF.